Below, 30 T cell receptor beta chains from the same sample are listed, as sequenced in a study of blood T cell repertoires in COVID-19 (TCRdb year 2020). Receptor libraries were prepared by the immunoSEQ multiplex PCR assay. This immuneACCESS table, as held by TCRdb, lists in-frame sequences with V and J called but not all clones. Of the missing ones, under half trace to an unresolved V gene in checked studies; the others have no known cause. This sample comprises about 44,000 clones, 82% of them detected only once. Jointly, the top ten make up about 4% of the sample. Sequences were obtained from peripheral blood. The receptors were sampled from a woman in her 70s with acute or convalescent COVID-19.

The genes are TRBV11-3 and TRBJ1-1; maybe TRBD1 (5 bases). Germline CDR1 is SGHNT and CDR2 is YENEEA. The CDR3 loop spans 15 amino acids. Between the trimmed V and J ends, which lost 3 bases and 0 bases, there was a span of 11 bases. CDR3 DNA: TGTGCCAGCAGCTTGGGGCATGGGCTGAACACTGAAGCTTTCTTT. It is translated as CASSLGHGLNTEAFF.

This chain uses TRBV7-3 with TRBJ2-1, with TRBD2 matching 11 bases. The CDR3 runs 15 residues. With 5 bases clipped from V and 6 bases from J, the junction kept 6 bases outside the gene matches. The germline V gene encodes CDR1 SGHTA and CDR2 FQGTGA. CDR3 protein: CASSPTLAGVNEQFF. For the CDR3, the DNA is TGTGCCAGCAGCCCCACACTAGCGGGAGTCAATGAGCAGTTCTTC.

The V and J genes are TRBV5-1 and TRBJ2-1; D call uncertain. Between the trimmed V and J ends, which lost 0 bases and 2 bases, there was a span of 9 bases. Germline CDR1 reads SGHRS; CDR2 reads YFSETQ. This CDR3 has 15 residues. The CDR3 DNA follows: TGCGCCAGCAGCTTGGTGGCGGAGCCCTACAATGAGCAGTTCTTC. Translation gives CASSLVAEPYNEQFF. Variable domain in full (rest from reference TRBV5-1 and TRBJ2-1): KAGVTQTPRYLIKTRGQQVTLSCSPISGHRSVSWYQQTPGQGLQFLFEYFSETQRNKGNFPGRFSGRQFSNSRSEMNVSTLELGDSALYLCASSLVAEPYNEQFFGPGTRLTVL.

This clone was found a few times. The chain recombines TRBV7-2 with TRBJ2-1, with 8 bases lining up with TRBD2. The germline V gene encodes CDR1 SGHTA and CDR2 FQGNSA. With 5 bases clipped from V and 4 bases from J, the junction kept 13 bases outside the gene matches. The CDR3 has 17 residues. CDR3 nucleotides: TGTGCCAGCAGCGCTCCAGGGTTGGCTAGCGGGTACAATGAGCAGTTCTTC. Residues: CASSAPGLASGYNEQFF.

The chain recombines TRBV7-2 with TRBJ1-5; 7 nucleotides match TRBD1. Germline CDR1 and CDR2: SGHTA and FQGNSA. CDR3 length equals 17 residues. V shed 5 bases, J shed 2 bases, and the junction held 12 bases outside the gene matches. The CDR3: CASSPISGGLGNQPQHF. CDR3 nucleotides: TGTGCCAGCAGCCCCATCTCAGGGGGTCTGGGCAATCAGCCCCAGCATTTT.

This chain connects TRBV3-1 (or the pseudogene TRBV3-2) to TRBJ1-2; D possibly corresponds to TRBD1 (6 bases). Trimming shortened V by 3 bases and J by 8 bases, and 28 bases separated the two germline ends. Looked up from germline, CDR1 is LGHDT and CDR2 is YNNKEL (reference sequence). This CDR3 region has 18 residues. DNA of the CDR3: TGTGCCAGCAGCCAGGAATCGAACCCCCTGTGGGGGCCGGGGGGCTACACCTTC. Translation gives CASSQESNPLWGPGGYTF.

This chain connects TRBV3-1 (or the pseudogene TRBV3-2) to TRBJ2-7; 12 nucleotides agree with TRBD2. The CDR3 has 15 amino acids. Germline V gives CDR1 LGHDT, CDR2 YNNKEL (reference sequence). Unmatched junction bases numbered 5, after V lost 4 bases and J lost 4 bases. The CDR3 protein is CASSRLGTSGYEQYF. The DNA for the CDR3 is TGTGCCAGCAGCCGCCTGGGGACTAGCGGGTACGAGCAGTACTTC.

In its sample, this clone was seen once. The CDR3 loop is CAWSVGGVEQFF. In DNA, the CDR3 is TGTGCCTGGAGTGTGGGAGGAGTTGAGCAGTTCTTC. J is TRBJ2-1 and V is TRBV30, with a possible D match to TRBD2 (6 bases). Germline CDR1 reads GTSNPN; CDR2 reads SVGIG (reference sequence). The CDR3 runs to 12 residues. V shed 0 bases and J shed 9 bases, with 9 bases lying between them.

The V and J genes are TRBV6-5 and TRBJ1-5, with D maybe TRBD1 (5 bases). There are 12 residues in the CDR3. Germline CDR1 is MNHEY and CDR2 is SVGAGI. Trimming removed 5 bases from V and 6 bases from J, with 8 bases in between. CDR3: CASSQGSQPQHF. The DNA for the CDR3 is TGTGCCAGCAGTCAGGGCAGTCAGCCCCAGCATTTT.

Here the CDR3 DNA reads TGTGCCAGCAGTCCCCGGGTGGATCAGCCCCAGCATTTT. Its translation: CASSPRVDQPQHF. The J gene is TRBJ1-5, the V gene TRBV6-6; D gene uncertain. The CDR3 has 13 residues. Between the trimmed V and J ends, which lost 5 bases and 5 bases, there was a span of 10 bases. Germline lookup yields CDR1 MNHNY and CDR2 SVGAGI (reference sequence).

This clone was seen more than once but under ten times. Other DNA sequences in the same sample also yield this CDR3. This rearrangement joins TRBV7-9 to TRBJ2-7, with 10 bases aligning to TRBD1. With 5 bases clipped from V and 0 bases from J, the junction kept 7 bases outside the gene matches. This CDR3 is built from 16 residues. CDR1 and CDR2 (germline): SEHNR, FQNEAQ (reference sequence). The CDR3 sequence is CASSQSRDRGSYEQYF. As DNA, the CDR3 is TGTGCCAGCAGCCAGTCCCGGGACAGGGGCTCCTACGAGCAGTACTTC.

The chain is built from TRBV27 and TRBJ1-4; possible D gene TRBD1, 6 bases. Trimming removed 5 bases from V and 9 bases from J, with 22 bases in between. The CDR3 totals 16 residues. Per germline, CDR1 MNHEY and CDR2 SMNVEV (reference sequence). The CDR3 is CASSPAEGGGWKKLFF. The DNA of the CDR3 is TGTGCCAGCAGTCCCGCTGAGGGGGGGGGTTGGAAAAAACTGTTTTTT.

The CDR3 here is CASKDWTGANYGYTF. CDR3 in DNA: TGTGCCAGCAAAGATTGGACAGGGGCCAACTATGGCTACACCTTC. The chain couples TRBV27 to TRBJ1-2, with 9 bases aligning to TRBD1. Looked up from germline, CDR1 is MNHEY and CDR2 is SMNVEV (reference sequence). The CDR3 loop spans 15 amino acids. The ends lost 7 bases at V and 2 bases at J; junction bases unmatched: 8.

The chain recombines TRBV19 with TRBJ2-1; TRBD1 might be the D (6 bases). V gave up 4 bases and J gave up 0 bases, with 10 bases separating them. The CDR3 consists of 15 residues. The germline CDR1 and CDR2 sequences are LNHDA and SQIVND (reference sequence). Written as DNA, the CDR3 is TGTGCCAGTAGTAGGACAGTTAGCTCCTACAATGAGCAGTTCTTC. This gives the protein CASSRTVSSYNEQFF.

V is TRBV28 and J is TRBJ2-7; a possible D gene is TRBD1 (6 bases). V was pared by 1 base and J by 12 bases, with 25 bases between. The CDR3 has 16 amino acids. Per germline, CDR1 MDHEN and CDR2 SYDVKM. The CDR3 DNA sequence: TGTGCCAGCAGTTTATTACCCGAGACAGGCATTACGAGTGCGTACTTC. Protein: CASSLLPETGITSAYF.

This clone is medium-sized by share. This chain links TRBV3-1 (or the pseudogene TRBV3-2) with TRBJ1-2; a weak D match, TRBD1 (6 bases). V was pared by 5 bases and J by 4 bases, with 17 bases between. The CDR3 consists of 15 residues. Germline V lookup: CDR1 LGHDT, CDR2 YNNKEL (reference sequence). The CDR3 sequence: CASSSGGRGSYGYTF. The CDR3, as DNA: TGTGCCAGCAGCTCCGGTGGCAGGGGATCCTATGGCTACACCTTC.

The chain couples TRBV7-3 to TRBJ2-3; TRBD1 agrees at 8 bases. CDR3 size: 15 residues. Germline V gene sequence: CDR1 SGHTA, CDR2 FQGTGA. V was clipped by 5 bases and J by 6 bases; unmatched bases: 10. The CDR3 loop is CASSDGQGPSDTQYF. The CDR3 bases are TGTGCCAGCAGCGACGGACAGGGCCCTTCGGATACGCAGTATTTT.

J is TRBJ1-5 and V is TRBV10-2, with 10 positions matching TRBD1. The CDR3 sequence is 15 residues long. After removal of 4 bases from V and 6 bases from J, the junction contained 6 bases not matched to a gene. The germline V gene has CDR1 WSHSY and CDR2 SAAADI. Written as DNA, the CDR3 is TGCGCCAGCAGTGCGACAGGGGGCGCGGGTCAGCCCCAGCATTTT. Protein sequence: CASSATGGAGQPQHF.

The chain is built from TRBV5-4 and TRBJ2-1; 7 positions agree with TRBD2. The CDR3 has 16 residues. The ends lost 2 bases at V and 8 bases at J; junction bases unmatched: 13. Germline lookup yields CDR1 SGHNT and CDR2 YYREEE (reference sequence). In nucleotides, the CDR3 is TGTGCCAGCAGCTTAGATGGAGGGAGGGCCGGGGATGAGCAGTTCTTC. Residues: CASSLDGGRAGDEQFF.

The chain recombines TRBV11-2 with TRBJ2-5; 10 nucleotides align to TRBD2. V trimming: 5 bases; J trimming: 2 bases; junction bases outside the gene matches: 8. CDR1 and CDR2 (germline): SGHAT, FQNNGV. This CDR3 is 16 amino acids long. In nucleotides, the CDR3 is TGTGCCAGCAGCCCTCGGGGAGCGGGAGGGCAAGAGACCCAGTACTTC. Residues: CASSPRGAGGQETQYF.

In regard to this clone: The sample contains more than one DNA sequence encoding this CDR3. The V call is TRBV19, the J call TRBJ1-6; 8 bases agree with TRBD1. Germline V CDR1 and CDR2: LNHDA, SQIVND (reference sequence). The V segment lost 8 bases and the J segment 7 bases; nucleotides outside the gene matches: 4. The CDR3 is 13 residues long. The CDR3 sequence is CASDRGLNSPLHF. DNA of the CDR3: TGTGCCAGTGACAGGGGTCTAAATTCACCCCTCCACTTT.

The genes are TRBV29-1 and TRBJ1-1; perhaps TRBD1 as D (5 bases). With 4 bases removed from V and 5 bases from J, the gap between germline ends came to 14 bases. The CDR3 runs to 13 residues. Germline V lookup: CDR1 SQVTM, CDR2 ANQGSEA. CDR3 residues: CSVGKGPGTEAFF. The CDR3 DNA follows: TGCAGCGTTGGTAAGGGGCCCGGGACTGAAGCTTTCTTT.

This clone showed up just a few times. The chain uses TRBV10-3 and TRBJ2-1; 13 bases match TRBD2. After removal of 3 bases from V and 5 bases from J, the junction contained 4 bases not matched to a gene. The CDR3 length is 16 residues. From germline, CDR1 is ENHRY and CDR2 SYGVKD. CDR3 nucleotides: TGTGCCATCAGTGACCCCGGGACTAGCGGGGACAATGAGCAGTTCTTC. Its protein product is CAISDPGTSGDNEQFF.

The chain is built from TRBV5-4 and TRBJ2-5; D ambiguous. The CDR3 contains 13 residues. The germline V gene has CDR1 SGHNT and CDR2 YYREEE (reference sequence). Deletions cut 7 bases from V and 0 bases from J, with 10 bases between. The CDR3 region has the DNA TGTGCCAGCGGCCCCACAGACCAAGAGACCCAGTACTTC. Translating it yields CASGPTDQETQYF.

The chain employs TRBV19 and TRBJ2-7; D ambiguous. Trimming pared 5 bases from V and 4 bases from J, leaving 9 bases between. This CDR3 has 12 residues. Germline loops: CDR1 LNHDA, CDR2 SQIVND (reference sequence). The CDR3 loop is CASSGFWYEQYF. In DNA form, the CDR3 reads TGTGCCAGTAGTGGCTTCTGGTACGAGCAGTACTTC.

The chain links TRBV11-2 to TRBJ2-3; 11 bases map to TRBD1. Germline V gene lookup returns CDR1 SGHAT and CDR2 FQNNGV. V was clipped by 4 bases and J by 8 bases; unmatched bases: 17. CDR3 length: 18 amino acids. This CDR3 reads CASSSPGQGGSGRGTQYF. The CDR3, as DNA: TGTGCCAGCAGCTCCCCGGGACAGGGGGGCTCGGGCAGGGGTACGCAGTATTTT.

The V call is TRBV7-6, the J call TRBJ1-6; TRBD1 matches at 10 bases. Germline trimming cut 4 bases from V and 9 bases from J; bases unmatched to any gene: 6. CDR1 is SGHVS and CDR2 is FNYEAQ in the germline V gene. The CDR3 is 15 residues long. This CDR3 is CASSSGTGEGSPLHF. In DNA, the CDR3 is TGTGCCAGCAGCTCTGGGACAGGGGAAGGTTCACCCCTCCACTTT.

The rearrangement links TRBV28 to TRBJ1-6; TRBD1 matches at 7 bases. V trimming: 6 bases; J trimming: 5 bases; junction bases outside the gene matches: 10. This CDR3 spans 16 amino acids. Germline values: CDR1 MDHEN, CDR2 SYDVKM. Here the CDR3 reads CASRPPVGTDNSPLHF. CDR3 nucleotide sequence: TGTGCCAGCAGGCCGCCCGTAGGGACAGATAATTCACCCCTCCACTTT. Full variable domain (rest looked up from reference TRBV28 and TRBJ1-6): DVKVTQSSRYLVKRTGEKVFLECVQDMDHENMFWYRQDPGLGLRLIYFSYDVKMKEKGDIPEGYSVSREKKERFSLILESASTNQTSMYLCASRPPVGTDNSPLHFGNGTRLTVT.

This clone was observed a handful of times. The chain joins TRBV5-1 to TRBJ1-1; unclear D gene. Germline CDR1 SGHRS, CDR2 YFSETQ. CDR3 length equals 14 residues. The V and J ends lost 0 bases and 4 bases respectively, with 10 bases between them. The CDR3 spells CASSLDSGSTEAFF. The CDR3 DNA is TGCGCCAGCAGCTTGGATAGCGGGAGCACTGAAGCTTTCTTT.

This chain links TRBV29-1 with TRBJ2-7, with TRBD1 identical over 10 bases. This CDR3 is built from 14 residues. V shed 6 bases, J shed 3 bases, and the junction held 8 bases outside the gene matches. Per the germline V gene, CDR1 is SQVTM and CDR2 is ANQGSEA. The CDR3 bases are TGCAGCGTGGGGCGGGACAGGGGAATCTACGAGCAGTACTTC. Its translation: CSVGRDRGIYEQYF.